The rows below give T cell receptor beta chains drawn from one sample of a study of T cells after yellow fever vaccination. TCRdb re-called the 5' RACE reads with MiXCR, one entry per CDR3 protein. The data contain a few hundred thousand distinct CDR3 sequences, roughly a sixth of them seen just once; the ten biggest clones take up 17%. Source: PBMCs, taken 5 days after the first yellow fever vaccination. The source is a man younger than 35 who received the YFV17D yellow fever vaccine. The CDR3 runs from the conserved cysteine through the conserved F or W. The order of the fields is CDR3 protein, V gene, CDR3 length, J gene.

CDR3: CATKINRGPSSSGANVLTF
V: TRBV10-3
length: 19
J: TRBJ2-6

CDR3: CASSQDSGGAGAYNEQFF
V: TRBV4-2
length: 18
J: TRBJ2-1

CDR3: CATSRDVGAGEQYF
V: TRBV15
length: 14
J: TRBJ2-7

CDR3: CASSLAGRYEQYF
V: TRBV3-1
length: 13
J: TRBJ2-7

CDR3: CASSYAMNTEAFF
V: TRBV6-2/TRBV6-3
length: 13
J: TRBJ1-1

CDR3: CASSQERRTDTQYF
V: TRBV4-1
length: 14
J: TRBJ2-3

CDR3: CAWSTEQGREQYF
V: TRBV30
length: 13
J: TRBJ2-7

CDR3: CASSGPFGTDTQYF
V: TRBV25-1
length: 14
J: TRBJ2-3

CDR3: CASSIKGGSTNYEQYF
V: TRBV27
length: 16
J: TRBJ2-7

CDR3: CASSPDYYNEQFF
V: TRBV12-3/TRBV12-4
length: 13
J: TRBJ2-1

CDR3: CASSYSDRGQGHF
V: TRBV11-2
length: 13
J: TRBJ2-5

CDR3: CASSQVLTGGDTQYF
V: TRBV4-3
length: 15
J: TRBJ2-3

CDR3: CSAPAGDEQYF
V: TRBV29-1
length: 11
J: TRBJ2-7

CDR3: CASSLDGGWNGYTF
V: TRBV5-1
length: 14
J: TRBJ1-2

CDR3: CASSLDQLGQNYTF
V: TRBV11-2
length: 14
J: TRBJ1-2

CDR3: CASSPWTGGTEAFF
V: TRBV27
length: 14
J: TRBJ1-1

CDR3: CASSSAGRDSQPQHF
V: TRBV7-2
length: 15
J: TRBJ1-5

CDR3: CASSLDRVHEQYF
V: TRBV5-1
length: 13
J: TRBJ2-7

CDR3: CSAREPAGGFAETQYF
V: TRBV20-1
length: 16
J: TRBJ2-5

CDR3: CASSPDRSNTEAFF
V: TRBV5-1
length: 14
J: TRBJ1-1

CDR3: CASSYVPIGYTDTQYF
V: TRBV6-5
length: 16
J: TRBJ2-3

CDR3: CASSFLRTGLLTYNEQFF
V: TRBV11-1
length: 18
J: TRBJ2-1

CDR3: CASSPYGGGGGNTIYF
V: TRBV5-1
length: 16
J: TRBJ1-3

CDR3: CASRLQGALTTQYF
V: TRBV7-9
length: 14
J: TRBJ2-5

CDR3: CASSQGPTGQGLADTQYF
V: TRBV4-1
length: 18
J: TRBJ2-3

CDR3: CASGTGNYGYTF
V: TRBV2
length: 12
J: TRBJ1-2

CDR3: CASSVDSQNTEAFF
V: TRBV5-4
length: 14
J: TRBJ1-1

CDR3: CASFRTARGDTQYF
V: TRBV11-2
length: 14
J: TRBJ2-3

CDR3: CASSPGGLSSGNTIYF
V: TRBV3-1
length: 16
J: TRBJ1-3

CDR3: CASSSTPGVGETQYF
V: TRBV7-9
length: 15
J: TRBJ2-5

CDR3: CASSALGWDRAADGYTF
V: TRBV9
length: 17
J: TRBJ1-2